Listed below are T cell receptor beta chains from one sample, sequenced in a study of beta chain features in type 1 diabetes. Measured with immunoSEQ multiplex PCR; TCRdb has only the in-frame clones, and not every one. The profile covers a few hundred thousand clones, with approximately 13% appearing a single time and nearly 0.015% taken by the ten largest. The sequenced material came from naive CD4+ T cells from blood. All receptors derive from a woman aged 18 to 35 with type 1 diabetes. The CDR3 runs from the conserved cysteine through the conserved F or W. The D gene is left open where the match is weak. Size is omitted from some rows. Given values are once, few, many or a class for expanded clones.

>TRBJ1-2|TRBV29-1|13|few|TRBD1
TGCAGCGTTCGGGACAGGGTGGAGGTTGGCTACACCTTC
CSVRDRVEVGYTF
>TRBJ2-1|TRBV5-1|16|few|TRBD2
TGCGCCAGCAGCTTGGACAGCGGGAGCTCCTACAATGAGCAGTTCTTC
CASSLDSGSSYNEQFF
>TRBJ2-1|TRBV5-1|15|-|TRBD2
TGCGCCAGCAGCTTCCTAGCGGGAGAGAGAAATGAGCAGTTCTTC
CASSFLAGERNEQFF
>TRBJ1-1|TRBV28|15|-|TRBD1
TGTGCCAGCAGGACAGGGGGCGCGAAGAACACTGAAGCTTTCTTT
CASRTGGAKNTEAFF
>TRBJ1-4|TRBV18|14|once|-
TGTGCCAGCTCGGCGGGGGCAACTAATGAAAAACTGTTTTTT
CASSAGATNEKLFF
>TRBJ1-5|TRBV27|13|few|-
TGTGCCAGCAGTAACAATAGCAATCAGCCCCAGCATTTT
CASSNNSNQPQHF
>TRBJ2-1|TRBV5-1|14|-|TRBD2
TGCGCCAGCAGCCCACGGACTAGCGGGAGGGCCGGGCTCTTC
CASSPRTSGRAGLF
>TRBJ1-5|TRBV5-1|15|-|TRBD1
TGCGCCAGCTCGATGACAGGGAAAGACAATCAGCCCCAGCATTTT
CASSMTGKDNQPQHF
>TRBJ1-1|TRBV6-5|12|few|-
TGTGCCAGCACTCAGCCGGGGGGCACGACTTTCTTT
CASTQPGGTTFF
>TRBJ2-1|TRBV5-1|16|-|-
TGCGCCAGCAGCGAGTCGGCAGGTGGGGCTTATAATGAGCAGTTCTTC
CASSESAGGAYNEQFF
>TRBJ2-1|TRBV7-8|20|-|TRBD2
TGTGCCAGCAGCCCGAGACTAGCGGGAGGGCCCCTTCGTTCGGCCAATGAGCAGTTCTTC
CASSPRLAGGPLRSANEQFF
>TRBJ2-7|TRBV6-5|15|-|TRBD1
TGTGCCAGCAGTTACTCAGGTCAGGGGGTGTGGGAGCAGTACTTC
CASSYSGQGVWEQYF
>TRBJ2-5|TRBV5-4|14|few|TRBD1
TGTGCCAGCAGCTTAGGGACAGGCCAAGAGACCCAGTACTTC
CASSLGTGQETQYF
>TRBJ2-1|TRBV11-2|15|-|-
TGTGCCAGCAGCTTAGTAAGGAGAGCGATCGATGAGCAGTTCTTC
CASSLVRRAIDEQFF
>TRBJ2-1|TRBV5-4|15|-|TRBD1
TGTGCCAGCAGCTACCGGGACAGGGTCAGCGATGAGCAGTTCTTC
CASSYRDRVSDEQFF
>TRBJ1-2|TRBV7-3|14|few|-
TGTGCCAGCAGCCCCGTGGGGGCGAACTATGGCTACACCTTC
CASSPVGANYGYTF
>TRBJ2-7|TRBV15|16|-|TRBD2
TGTGCCACCAGCAGGCGGTTGACTAGCGGAAACTACGAGCAGTACTTC
CATSRRLTSGNYEQYF
>TRBJ2-1|TRBV7-2|13|-|-
TGTGCCAGCAGCGAAAGACTAGGCAATGAGCAGTTCTTC
CASSERLGNEQFF
>TRBJ1-3|TRBV5-1|16|few|-
TGCGCCAGCAGCTCGGGCGGGGTCCTCTCTGGAAACACCATATATTTT
CASSSGGVLSGNTIYF
>TRBJ2-2|TRBV5-1|12|few|-
TGCGCCAGCAGCTTGGGAGAGGGGGAGCTGTTTTTT
CASSLGEGELFF
>TRBJ2-1|TRBV30|14|few|TRBD1
TGTGCCTGGAGTGTCGGGACAGGGATCTATGAGCAGTTCTTC
CAWSVGTGIYEQFF
>TRBJ2-3|TRBV28|17|few|TRBD2
TGTGCCAGCAGTTACAGTCTGTCTAGCGGGAGTGCAGATACGCAGTATTTT
CASSYSLSSGSADTQYF
>TRBJ1-2|TRBV2|11|-|-
TGTGCCAGCGGACAGTACTATGGCTACACCTTC
CASGQYYGYTF
>TRBJ2-1|TRBV19|16|-|TRBD2
TGTGCCAGTATTTCGGGACTAGCGGGAGGGCCTAATGAGCAGTTCTTC
CASISGLAGGPNEQFF
>TRBJ1-5|TRBV30|17|-|-
TGTGCCTGGAGTGTAGGCCAGTCAGGGGCTTTGCATCAGCCCCAGCATTTT
CAWSVGQSGALHQPQHF
>TRBJ2-1|TRBV28|19|few|TRBD2
TGTGCCAGCCCCCCTCCGGGACTAGCGGCAGACCGGTTTTACAATGAGCAGTTCTTC
CASPPPGLAADRFYNEQFF
>TRBJ1-4|TRBV5-1|15|few|TRBD1
TGCGCCAGCAGCTTGGAAGGACAGGTTACTGGGGAACTGTTTTTT
CASSLEGQVTGELFF
>TRBJ2-3|TRBV20-1|11|-|-
TGCAGTGCTCCCTCTACAGATACGCAATATTTT
CSAPSTDTQYF
>TRBJ2-7|TRBV6-5|14|-|-
TGTGCCAGCAGTTACTTCGGGGGTAGGAACGAGCAGTACTTC
CASSYFGGRNEQYF
>TRBJ1-5|TRBV18|19|-|TRBD1
TGTGCCAGCTCACCACGACAGGGTGTTTCCATAACCGGTAATCAGCCCCAGCATTTT
CASSPRQGVSITGNQPQHF
>TRBJ2-2|TRBV5-1|13|-|TRBD1
TGCGCCAGCAGCCCGACAGGGATCGGGGAGCTGTTTTTT
CASSPTGIGELFF
>TRBJ2-3|TRBV29-1|15|many|-
TGCAGCGTTGAAGGTCGGCTTAGCCGGGCAGATACGCAGTATTTT
CSVEGRLSRADTQYF
>TRBJ2-5|TRBV10-3|17|-|-
TGTGCCATCAGTGAGCGGGCCCCAGGGGACGGCCAAGAGACCCAGTACTTC
CAISERAPGDGQETQYF
>TRBJ2-1|TRBV29-1|13|-|TRBD2
TGCAGCGCCGGGACTAGCGGCCTTGCTGAGCAGTTCTTC
CSAGTSGLAEQFF